There are a few counts of the clone carrying this T cell receptor (beta chain). Its target is unknown. Germline CDR1 GTSNPN, CDR2 SVGIG (reference sequence). V lost 2 bases, J lost 8 bases, and 10 bases stayed unmatched. This CDR3 is 15 amino acids long. This entry comes from a study of T cells in localized non-small cell lung cancer. Study outcomes and limitations: Only one tumor region was sequenced, so heterogeneity remains possible. The highest T cell clonality was in uninvolved adjacent lung, above tumor. Elevated blood T cell density was associated with longer overall survival.

TCRdb's copy holds only in-frame clones and misses some; the assay was immunoSEQ multiplex PCR. Of approximately 4,800 clones listed, approximately 35% were seen once; the top ten hold 9% to 15%. V gene TRBV30 combines with J gene TRBJ2-1; 9 bases line up with TRBD2. This clonotype originated in a male donor aged 60 or over with stage III lung adenocarcinoma. The sample consisted of lung tumor tissue, taken before any cancer treatment. This CDR3 is CAWSHWAGGPDEQFF. CDR3 coding DNA: TGTGCCTGGAGTCATTGGGCGGGAGGGCCCGATGAGCAGTTCTTC. The full variable domain, its missing parts supplied by reference TRBV30 and TRBJ2-1, is SQTIHQWPATLVQPVGSPLSLECTVEGTSNPNLYWYRQAAGRGLQLLFYSVGIGQISSEVPQNLSASRPQDRQFILSSKKLLLSDSGFYLCAWSHWAGGPDEQFFGPGTRLTVL.